This TCR beta chain appears in the sequencing data of a study of blood T cell repertoires in COVID-19 (dated by TCRdb to about 2020). For the wider study: The collaborator samples originated in the United States, Italy and Spain and spanned the acute and convalescent phases of COVID-19. The prospective study material was composed of cDNA or gDNA derived from T cells, B-cell-depleted T cells, or PBMCs. Deeply sampled blood TCRbeta repertoires from subjects exposed to, actively infected with, or recovered from COVID-19 were included in the dataset. The repertoires were released in a freely available public database meant as a resource for research on the immune response to SARS-CoV-2. Samples were obtained from the ongoing ImmuneRACE study (first 160 participants) and from 950 to 1,500 subjects provided by 6 global collaborators. Nearly every sample came with metadata listing a de-identified subject ID, COVID-19 status, age in years and sex. Where available, HLA class I and class II types were obtained from metadata supplied by the sample provider rather than from assay-based typing. The study at large found these results: How much clinical and demographic metadata was included differed by source and by participant, and the metadata was provided uncurated.

The immunoSEQ Assay, a bias-controlled multiplex PCR, was used to amplify TCRbeta CDR3 regions from genomic DNA. The authors' pipeline ran thus. The number of nucleated cells in each sample was estimated by amplification of reference gene primers within the assay. To quantify the absolute abundance of each unique TCRbeta CDR3 rearrangement, sequence reads were collapsed and filtered. For each sample, productive Simpson clonality was calculated as the square root of Simpson's diversity index over productive rearrangements. As stored in TCRdb, this immuneACCESS dataset retains in-frame rearrangements with V and J assigned. A fraction of the clones does not appear; measured against another copy, unresolved V genes explain less than half of the discrepancy, and the remainder lacks a known reason. Clone size and V and J calls were adopted from that table, with D and trimming inferred from the DNA. The sample includes about 97,000 clones, with 85% to 90% observed a single time. The ten biggest clones cover roughly 14% of the sample.

The CDR3 covers 16 residues, taking in both the cysteine and the phenylalanine. Only the CDR3 region is kept as DNA, spanning 48 bases read in frame from base 1. The germline V gene sets CDR1 to SGHVS and CDR2 to FQNEAQ. Trimming takes 1 base off V and 3 bases off J; junction bases not matched to a gene: 4. For this clone: The target of this receptor is not known. Per-base quality was not reported, and no clone a single base away is much larger than it.

Collaborating institutions collected whole blood in K2EDTA tubes following their own protocols. For TCRbeta analysis, collaborators shipped samples in one of three forms: frozen whole blood, isolated PBMCs, or DNA extracted from either of those sample types. This clonotype was obtained from a human donor in a cohort sampled during active COVID-19. Recombination connected TRBV7-8 to TRBJ2-7; TRBD2 lines up with 12 middle nucleotides. The sequenced material came from peripheral blood. CDR3 reads: CASSLVTSGSVYEQYF. The nucleotide sequence is TGTGCCAGCAGCTTAGTGACTAGCGGGAGTGTCTACGAGCAGTACTTC. The CDR3 plus the reference TRBV7-8 and TRBJ2-7 genes for the other parts give the full variable domain: GAGVSQSPRYKVAKRGQDVALRCDPISGHVSLFWYQQALGQGPEFLTYFQNEAQLDKSGLPSDRFFAERPEGSVSTLKIQRTQQEDSAVYLCASSLVTSGSVYEQYFGPGTRLTVT.